This T cell receptor (beta chain) was sequenced in a study of Ad26.COV2.S vaccination and SARS-CoV-2 variants. At the level of the study: The Ad26.COV2.S arm of the COV1001 trial was where the donor was placed. Overall study findings and caveats: The breadth of spike-specific CD8+ and CD4+ T cell responses after vaccination was reportedly substantial.

Germline V lookup: CDR1 KGHSH, CDR2 LQKENI. The V end lost 6 bases, the J end lost 2 bases, and 16 bases lay between the germline ends. This CDR3 is built from 15 residues. Repertoires were generated with immunoSEQ multiplex PCR, while TCRdb's copy carries only in-frame clones and drops some. The repertoire has under 250,000 clones, roughly 87% of them found once; the top ten carry 2.9%. Treatment here: 15 to 20 received Ad26.COV2.S at low or high dose, single or two shots; several received placebo; per-sample allocation not given. Specimen acquisition occurred on day 63 following the initial vaccine or placebo injection. Turning to this clone: Its antigen is still unknown.

The rearrangement uses TRBV18 and TRBJ2-5; no clear D gene. The sample in question was peripheral blood, obtained in a trial of Ad26.COV2.S vaccine versus placebo. The sequence derives from a person aged 18-65 years who received the Ad26.COV2.S COVID-19 vaccine or a placebo. This chain's CDR3 is CASSHKGQPQETQYF. CDR3 sequence (DNA): TGTGCCAGCTCGCATAAGGGCCAGCCGCAAGAGACCCAGTACTTC.